A single sample is the source of the 29 T cell receptor beta chains below, sequenced in a study of a mutant IDH1 vaccine in newly diagnosed glioma. Assay used: immunoSEQ multiplex PCR; TCRdb lists only in-frame clones, some missing. This sample has about 75,000 clones; roughly 90% occur once, and the top ten carry 0.56%. These receptors' targets are unknown. The sample's time point: week 5, during vaccination. Vaccination comprised doses that each held 300 ug of mutant IDH1 20-mer peptide, plus topical imiquimod. The sample here was PBMCs, taken from a glioma patient whose treatment included an IDH1 peptide vaccine. Every receptor here comes from a woman aged 50 to 65 with glioma.

The genes are TRBV29-1 and TRBJ2-3; D is uncertain. The V gene lost 7 bases and the J gene lost 0 bases, with 11 bases spanning the gap. CDR1 SQVTM and CDR2 ANQGSEA come from the germline V gene. The CDR3 contains 13 residues. The CDR3 region is CSAGINSTDTQYF. The CDR3, as DNA: TGCAGCGCTGGAATAAATAGCACAGATACGCAGTATTTT.

This chain joins TRBV6-1 and TRBJ1-2, with D possibly being TRBD1 (5 bases). With 6 bases removed from V and 1 base from J, the gap between germline ends came to 15 bases. Looked up from germline, CDR1 is MNHNS and CDR2 is SASEGT. This CDR3 is 15 amino acids long. The CDR3 region is CASRDPGTGNYGYTF. The CDR3 bases are TGTGCCAGCAGGGACCCCGGGACGGGTAACTATGGCTACACCTTC.

This chain connects TRBV6-1 to TRBJ1-2; no clear D. Per the germline V gene, CDR1 is MNHNS and CDR2 is SASEGT. This CDR3 spans 12 amino acids. The germline V and J ends were trimmed by 10 bases and 4 bases, with 13 bases remaining between them. CDR3 protein: CAILWGSYGYTF. CDR3 sequence (DNA): TGTGCCATTTTGTGGGGAAGCTATGGCTACACCTTC.

The J gene is TRBJ2-7, the V gene TRBV7-3; unclear D gene. The V end lost 4 bases, the J end lost 6 bases, and 13 bases lay between the germline ends. The CDR3 totals 13 residues. CDR1 and CDR2 (germline): SGHTA, FQGTGA. The CDR3 nucleotides read TGTGCCAGCAGCTCAATGGGGATGGGCGAGCAGTACTTC. Its translation: CASSSMGMGEQYF.

The rearrangement joins TRBV11-3 to TRBJ2-3, with 13 bases fitting TRBD2. CDR1 and CDR2 from the germline V gene are SGHNT and YENEEA. J lost 7 bases, V lost 6 bases, and 7 bases had no gene match. This CDR3 is built from 15 residues. CDR3 nucleotide sequence: TGTGCCAGCAGTCAAGGACTAGCGGGGGTACATACGCAGTATTTT. This codes for CASSQGLAGVHTQYF.

This rearrangement joins TRBV11-2 to TRBJ1-2; a possible D gene is TRBD1 (5 bases). This CDR3 comprises 14 residues. V lost 0 bases and J 4 bases, leaving 9 bases between the germline ends. CDR1 SGHAT and CDR2 FQNNGV come from the germline V gene. The CDR3 loop is CASSLDGTVYGYTF. The CDR3 DNA reads TGTGCCAGCAGCTTAGACGGGACTGTCTATGGCTACACCTTC. The variable domain in full, with the rest retrieved from reference TRBV11-2 and TRBJ1-2, is EAGVAQSPRYKIIEKRQSVAFWCNPISGHATLYWYQQILGQGPKLLIQFQNNGVVDDSQLPKDRFSAERLKGVDSTLKIQPAKLEDSAVYLCASSLDGTVYGYTFGSGTRLTVV.

The CDR3 loop is CASSLNPLTGLNEQFF. CDR3 coding DNA: TGTGCCAGCAGTTTAAACCCCCTTACAGGGTTGAATGAGCAGTTCTTC. The V and J genes are TRBV28 and TRBJ2-1; a possible D gene is TRBD1 (6 bases). The CDR3 has 16 residues. Trimming removed 2 bases from V and 7 bases from J, with 18 bases in between. CDR1 and CDR2 (germline): MDHEN, SYDVKM.

The gene calls are TRBV28 and TRBJ1-2, with no clear D. CDR1 is MDHEN, CDR2 SYDVKM, per germline. The CDR3 has 10 residues. V dropped 5 bases and J dropped 2 bases, with 0 bases sitting between them. This CDR3 is CASSNYGYTF. The CDR3 DNA follows: TGTGCCAGCAGTAACTATGGCTACACCTTC.

The chain employs TRBV10-1 and TRBJ2-7; 12 positions agree with TRBD2. V gave up 0 bases and J gave up 3 bases; unmatched junction bases: 21. The CDR3 totals 22 residues. The germline V gene has CDR1 WNHNN and CDR2 SYGVQD (reference sequence). CDR3 protein: CASSESTPKTSGSVRTGYEQYF. The CDR3 DNA sequence: TGCGCCAGCAGTGAGTCGACTCCTAAGACTAGCGGGAGCGTTAGAACAGGCTACGAGCAGTACTTC.

The V gene is TRBV11-2, the J gene TRBJ2-1, with 13 nucleotides matching TRBD2. Unmatched junction bases numbered 4, after V lost 5 bases and J lost 9 bases. Per germline, CDR1 SGHAT and CDR2 FQNNGV. CDR3 length: 14 residues. Here the CDR3 reads CASSPGTSGIEQFF. Written as DNA, the CDR3 is TGTGCCAGCAGCCCTGGGACTAGCGGGATTGAGCAGTTCTTC.

The chain couples TRBV29-1 to TRBJ1-5; tentative D call: TRBD1 (5 bases). Between the trimmed V and J ends, which lost 6 bases and 4 bases, there was a span of 13 bases. CDR1 and CDR2 from the germline V gene are SQVTM and ANQGSEA. The CDR3 has 13 amino acids. The CDR3 loop reads CSVTQQDNQPQHF. CDR3 in DNA: TGCAGCGTCACACAACAGGATAATCAGCCCCAGCATTTT.

The rearrangement uses TRBV4-1 and TRBJ1-2, with D maybe TRBD1 (5 bases). The CDR3 consists of 17 residues. The V gene's germline CDR1 is MGHRA and CDR2 YSYEKL. The V end was cut by 0 bases, the J end by 4 bases, with 18 bases between. DNA for the CDR3: TGCGCCAGCAGCCAAGATCGGACACAGCAAAGGGCCTATGGCTACACCTTC. Protein sequence: CASSQDRTQQRAYGYTF.

This chain connects TRBV6-1 to TRBJ2-5; maybe TRBD2 (6 bases). The J call may be mistaken, given a closer DNA end match to TRBJ2-7. The CDR3 consists of 15 residues. CDR1 is MNHNS and CDR2 is SASEGT in the germline V gene. The CDR3: CASRPRGASEYEQYF. Written as DNA, the CDR3 is TGTGCCAGCAGGCCCCGTGGGGCTAGCGAATACGAGCAGTACTTC.

The chain links TRBV15 to TRBJ2-1; 9 bases agree with TRBD1. The CDR3 consists of 17 residues. The germline V gene encodes CDR1 LNHNV and CDR2 YYDKDF (reference sequence). After removal of 1 base from V and 6 bases from J, the junction contained 10 bases not matched to a gene. The CDR3 protein is CATSRGQETGGINEQFF. The CDR3 DNA reads TGTGCCACCAGCAGAGGTCAGGAGACAGGGGGGATCAATGAGCAGTTCTTC.

V is TRBV27 and J is TRBJ2-4; D perhaps matches TRBD1 (6 bases). The CDR3 runs to 14 residues. CDR1 is MNHEY and CDR2 is SMNVEV in the germline V gene (reference sequence). The V and J ends lost 9 bases and 4 bases respectively, with 16 bases between them. The CDR3 nucleotides read TGTGCCAGTTTTATGCTGGACAGAAAAAACATTCAGTACTTC. Translated, it gives CASFMLDRKNIQYF.

The rearrangement uses TRBV18 and TRBJ1-1, with D perhaps TRBD1 (6 bases). The V end lost 6 bases, the J end lost 7 bases, and 15 bases lay between the germline ends. The germline CDR1 and CDR2 sequences are KGHSH and LQKENI. The CDR3 loop spans 13 amino acids. The CDR3 nucleotides read TGTGCCAGCTCGCAAACAGGGACCGGTGAAGCTTTCTTT. Translation gives CASSQTGTGEAFF.

J is TRBJ1-5 and V is TRBV6-6; D is ambiguous. This CDR3 spans 13 amino acids. Germline-derived CDR1 and CDR2 are MNHNY and SVGAGI (reference sequence). V was shortened by 6 bases and J by 0 bases, with 6 bases between the two germline ends. This chain's CDR3 is CASRHYSNQPQHF. CDR3 nucleotides: TGTGCCAGCAGACACTATAGCAATCAGCCCCAGCATTTT.

The rearrangement links TRBV19 to TRBJ1-1; D not certain. V lost 7 bases to trimming and J lost 4 bases, with 16 bases between them. The CDR3 runs to 14 residues. Germline V gene lookup returns CDR1 LNHDA and CDR2 SQIVND (reference sequence). The CDR3 is CASTQAGFGTEAFF. The CDR3 nucleotides are TGTGCCAGTACCCAGGCGGGGTTTGGCACTGAAGCTTTCTTT.

The chain combines TRBV11-2 with TRBJ1-5; D call uncertain. The V and J ends lost 2 bases and 0 bases respectively, with 8 bases between them. The germline V gene has CDR1 SGHAT and CDR2 FQNNGV. There are 15 residues in the CDR3. CDR3 in amino acids: CASSLRPDSNQPQHF. The CDR3 DNA follows: TGTGCCAGCAGCTTAAGACCCGATAGCAATCAGCCCCAGCATTTT.

This clone showed up just once. The rearrangement links TRBV27 to TRBJ1-1; TRBD1 matches 10 bases. The J segment lost 4 bases and the V segment lost 4 bases, leaving 6 bases of the junction unmatched. CDR1 MNHEY and CDR2 SMNVEV come from the germline V gene (reference sequence). The CDR3 covers 15 residues. The CDR3 coding sequence is TGTGCCAGCAGTTCCTCGGACAGGGGGGGCACTGAAGCTTTCTTT. Its translation is CASSSSDRGGTEAFF.

V is TRBV29-1 and J is TRBJ2-1; 11 bases line up with TRBD2. The CDR3 totals 19 residues. The ends lost 3 bases at V and 0 bases at J; junction bases unmatched: 13. The germline V gene has CDR1 SQVTM and CDR2 ANQGSEA. The CDR3 reads CSVDGGTSGLPRSYNEQFF. In DNA form, the CDR3 reads TGCAGCGTTGACGGTGGGACTAGCGGTCTTCCCCGCTCCTACAATGAGCAGTTCTTC.

This rearrangement joins TRBV9 to TRBJ2-7, with TRBD1 as a possible D gene (6 bases). The V end was cut by 3 bases, the J end by 4 bases, with 11 bases between. Per germline, CDR1 SGDLS and CDR2 YYNGEE. CDR3 length: 13 amino acids. CDR3 DNA sequence: TGTGCCAGCAGCGAGGGGGTTCTGTACGAGCAGTACTTC. Its protein is CASSEGVLYEQYF.

The chain combines TRBV18 with TRBJ2-7, with D possibly TRBD1 on 5 matching bases. CDR3 length: 14 residues. Germline V gives CDR1 KGHSH, CDR2 LQKENI. V shed 4 bases and J shed 5 bases, with 15 bases lying between them. This CDR3 reads CASSLGPAGNEQYF. The CDR3 DNA follows: TGTGCCAGCTCACTCGGGCCTGCAGGGAACGAGCAGTACTTC.

This sequence joins TRBV15 and TRBJ2-5; D unresolved. Germline V gene sequence: CDR1 LNHNV, CDR2 YYDKDF (reference sequence). The CDR3 runs 13 residues. V lost 0 bases, J lost 1 base, and 3 bases lay in between. The CDR3 bases are TGTGCCACCAGCAGAGATTTCCAAGAGACCCAGTACTTC. Its protein is CATSRDFQETQYF.

The rearrangement joins TRBV5-6 to TRBJ1-1, with D maybe TRBD1 (6 bases). This CDR3 region has 14 residues. The V gene lost 0 bases and the J gene lost 3 bases, with 9 bases spanning the gap. Per germline, CDR1 SGHDT and CDR2 YYEEEE. CDR3 protein: CASSLGQAYTEAFF. CDR3 in DNA: TGTGCCAGCAGCTTGGGACAGGCATACACTGAAGCTTTCTTT.

The chain employs TRBV2 and TRBJ1-2, with 9 bases identical to TRBD1. With V trimmed by 6 bases and J by 7 bases, 3 bases remained unmatched. Germline CDR1 SNHLY, CDR2 FYNNEI. The CDR3 is 12 residues long. CDR3 DNA: TGTGCCAGCAGAGGGACAGGGAGTGGCTACACCTTC. The encoded protein is CASRGTGSGYTF.

The chain has TRBV29-1 and TRBJ2-3; no clear D gene. Germline CDR1 is SQVTM and CDR2 is ANQGSEA. This CDR3 is 12 amino acids long. Trimming shortened V by 3 bases and J by 3 bases, and 7 bases separated the two germline ends. The CDR3 is CSVEAATDTQYF. CDR3 DNA: TGCAGCGTTGAGGCAGCGACAGATACGCAGTATTTT.

The chain links TRBV18 to TRBJ2-1, with TRBD2 matching over 15 bases. Germline loops: CDR1 KGHSH, CDR2 LQKENI. The V segment lost 2 bases and the J segment 9 bases; nucleotides outside the gene matches: 11. The CDR3 contains 18 residues. The CDR3 loop is CASSPSIVGLAGGGEQFF. In DNA form, the CDR3 reads TGTGCCAGCTCACCATCTATTGTGGGACTAGCGGGAGGTGGTGAGCAGTTCTTC.

The CDR3 here is CASRTSGTYEQYF. The CDR3 DNA follows: TGTGCCAGCAGGACTAGCGGGACCTACGAGCAGTACTTC. V gene TRBV28 combines with J gene TRBJ2-7, with 11 nucleotides matching TRBD2. The V gene's germline CDR1 is MDHEN and CDR2 SYDVKM. With 6 bases clipped from V and 2 bases from J, the junction kept 0 bases outside the gene matches. The CDR3 is 13 amino acids. The full variable domain, in which reference TRBV28 and TRBJ2-7 provide the parts outside the CDR3, is DVKVTQSSRYLVKRTGEKVFLECVQDMDHENMFWYRQDPGLGLRLIYFSYDVKMKEKGDIPEGYSVSREKKERFSLILESASTNQTSMYLCASRTSGTYEQYFGPGTRLTVT.